The clone carrying this T cell receptor beta chain was recorded many times. Its antigen is undetermined. This record comes from a study of molecular identifiers for immune sequencing clone quantification. Study observations and caveats: Barcode-sharing identical TCR molecules could underestimate highly expanded clone sizes.

The bulk TCR libraries were made with methods described before and with listed TCR primers. Each CDR3 protein is one row after TCRdb ran MiXCR on the PCR reads. The repertoire consists of more than 550,000 distinct CDR3 sequences, with about 25% occurring once and the leading ten covering about 0.81%. With 6 bases removed from V and 5 bases from J, the gap between germline ends came to 8 bases. This CDR3 has 11 residues. CDR1 and CDR2 from the germline V gene are MDHEN and SYDVKM. The sample taken for sequencing was naive CD8+ T cells from blood, with Jurkat cell RNA spiked in. Subset given: FACS-sorted CD8+CD4-CCR7+CD45RA+ naive T cells. The V call is TRBV28, the J call TRBJ2-7; D is ambiguous. This sequence was found in a human donor in good health. Some libraries in this study had Jurkat cell RNA spiked in. For the CDR3, the DNA is TGTGCCAGCAGCCCCACCGACGAGCAGTACTTC. The encoded protein is CASSPTDEQYF.